These T cell receptor beta chains were read from a single sample in a study of T-cell memory formation after mild COVID-19. From the 5' RACE reads, TCRdb called clonotypes with MiXCR, one entry per CDR3 protein. The sample lists approximately 150,000 distinct CDR3 sequences, around 13% occurring once. Sequenced sample: PBMCs or a T cell subset sorted from them (not recorded which). These TCRs come from a man in his late teens or twenties who had mild COVID-19 (a few samples of this study predate the infection). Cell type and time point are not known. The CDR3 runs from the conserved cysteine through the conserved F or W. Fields, in order: J gene, clone size, V gene, D gene, CDR3 protein, CDR3 DNA. D genes are given only for firm matches. Clone sizes are given selectively: once, few, many, or a class where the clone is expanded.

j_call: TRBJ2-5; clone_size: few; v_call: TRBV5-1; d_call: NA; cdr3_aa: CASSGRRGLEETQYF; cdr3_nt: TGCGCCAGCAGCGGCCGCCGCGGATTGGAAGAGACCCAGTACTTC
j_call: TRBJ2-1; clone_size: few; v_call: TRBV5-6; d_call: NA; cdr3_aa: CASSLLQYNEQFF; cdr3_nt: TGTGCCAGCAGCTTGCTTCAGTACAATGAGCAGTTCTTC
j_call: TRBJ2-3; clone_size: few; v_call: TRBV5-1; d_call: NA; cdr3_aa: CASSPQGRAGATDTQYF; cdr3_nt: TGCGCCAGCAGCCCCCAAGGCAGGGCGGGGGCCACAGATACGCAGTATTTT
j_call: TRBJ2-4; clone_size: NA; v_call: TRBV7-2; d_call: NA; cdr3_aa: CASSLRRDREAKNIQYF; cdr3_nt: TGTGCCAGCAGCCTACGAAGGGACCGCGAGGCCAAAAACATTCAGTACTTC
j_call: TRBJ1-2; clone_size: NA; v_call: TRBV30; d_call: NA; cdr3_aa: CAWSKGSAGYTF; cdr3_nt: TGTGCCTGGAGCAAAGGTTCTGCTGGCTACACCTTC
j_call: TRBJ1-1; clone_size: NA; v_call: TRBV5-1; d_call: NA; cdr3_aa: CASSNGWNTEAFF; cdr3_nt: TGCGCCAGCAGCAATGGATGGAACACTGAAGCTTTCTTT
j_call: TRBJ2-5; clone_size: NA; v_call: TRBV7-8; d_call: NA; cdr3_aa: CASSSSHRVGVETQYF; cdr3_nt: TGTGCCAGCAGCTCCTCCCACAGGGTTGGGGTAGAGACCCAGTACTTC
j_call: TRBJ2-2; clone_size: NA; v_call: TRBV5-1; d_call: NA; cdr3_aa: CASSLEGETGELFF; cdr3_nt: TGCGCCAGCAGCTTGGAGGGGGAAACCGGGGAGCTGTTTTTT
j_call: TRBJ1-2; clone_size: many; v_call: TRBV6-2/TRBV6-3; d_call: TRBD1; cdr3_aa: CASSDDRAFGYTF; cdr3_nt: TGTGCCAGCAGTGATGACAGGGCATTTGGCTACACCTTC
j_call: TRBJ2-7; clone_size: NA; v_call: TRBV27; d_call: NA; cdr3_aa: CASRREREPQYF; cdr3_nt: TGTGCCAGCAGACGGGAGAGAGAGCCGCAGTACTTC
j_call: TRBJ2-3; clone_size: few; v_call: TRBV7-3; d_call: NA; cdr3_aa: CASSLKADTQYF; cdr3_nt: TGTGCCAGCAGCTTAAAGGCAGATACGCAGTATTTT
j_call: TRBJ2-2; clone_size: few; v_call: TRBV5-6; d_call: NA; cdr3_aa: CASSSPPRFANTGELFF; cdr3_nt: TGTGCCAGCAGCTCCCCCCCGCGATTCGCGAACACCGGGGAGCTGTTTTTT
j_call: TRBJ1-1; clone_size: few; v_call: TRBV5-6; d_call: NA; cdr3_aa: CASTRGNTEAFF; cdr3_nt: TGTGCCAGCACGCGAGGGAACACTGAAGCTTTCTTT
j_call: TRBJ2-3; clone_size: many; v_call: TRBV7-3; d_call: NA; cdr3_aa: CASSAATGFSQYF; cdr3_nt: TGTGCCAGCAGCGCCGCGACCGGGTTTTCGCAGTATTTT
j_call: TRBJ2-7; clone_size: few; v_call: TRBV4-3; d_call: TRBD1; cdr3_aa: CASSQEGQGVDEQYF; cdr3_nt: TGCGCCAGCAGCCAAGAGGGACAGGGAGTCGACGAGCAGTACTTC
j_call: TRBJ1-1; clone_size: NA; v_call: TRBV20-1; d_call: NA; cdr3_aa: CSAGGVGMSTEAFF; cdr3_nt: TGCAGTGCTGGTGGAGTGGGGATGAGCACTGAAGCTTTCTTT
j_call: TRBJ2-2; clone_size: NA; v_call: TRBV28; d_call: NA; cdr3_aa: CASSFAEGSTGELFF; cdr3_nt: TGTGCCAGCAGTTTTGCCGAGGGAAGCACCGGGGAGCTGTTTTTT